The 27 T cell receptor beta chains presented below share a single source sample, sequenced in a study of cytomegalovirus exposure and HLA in healthy donors (dated by TCRdb to the late 2010s). The library was made by the immunoSEQ multiplex PCR assay. A mixture of 60 forward primers for TCR Vbeta segments and 13 reverse primers for TCR Jbeta segments was used in the multiplex PCR. TCRdb obtained this table from immuneACCESS and retained in-frame rearrangements with V and J assigned. These tables miss some clones; where compared with another copy, unresolved V genes account for less than half of the shortfall, and the remainder is unexplained. The sample includes approximately 150,000 clones, with roughly 79% observed a single time. Roughly 1% of the sample is in the top ten clones. Sequencing was carried out using PBMCs. These receptors came from a woman aged 40 to 50 in good health and CMV-seronegative.

Details on this clone: The junction departs from the called germline gene at one end, perhaps through a read error. Other DNA sequences in this sample translate to the same CDR3. This chain joins TRBV29-1 and TRBJ1-1; 7 bases align to TRBD1. The CDR3 consists of 13 residues. CDR1 is SQVTM, CDR2 ANQGSEA, per germline. The CDR3 protein is CSVLTGAHTEAFF. The CDR3 bases are TGCAGCGTACTCACAGGGGCCCACACCGAAGCTTTCTTT.

The chain combines TRBV7-3 with TRBJ1-2, with 7 bases fitting TRBD1. The CDR3 totals 15 residues. The V segment lost 3 bases and the J segment 7 bases; nucleotides outside the gene matches: 11. Germline V gives CDR1 SGHTA, CDR2 FQGTGA. CDR3: CASSLSGQSSSGYTF. The CDR3 bases are TGTGCCAGCAGCTTGTCGGGACAGTCTAGCTCTGGCTACACCTTC.

A few counts support this clone. The J gene is TRBJ2-7, the V gene TRBV2, with D possibly TRBD2 on 5 matching bases. The V end was cut by 7 bases, the J end by 4 bases, with 20 bases between. Germline V gene sequence: CDR1 SNHLY, CDR2 FYNNEI. This CDR3 is built from 15 residues. This CDR3 is CASNPAGQPPYEQYF. The CDR3 region has the DNA TGTGCCAGCAACCCCGCGGGCCAGCCTCCTTACGAGCAGTACTTC. The full variable domain, with the rest looked up from reference TRBV2 and TRBJ2-7, is EPEVTQTPSHQVTQMGQEVILRCVPISNHLYFYWYRQILGQKVEFLVSFYNNEISEKSEIFDDQFSVERPDGSNFTLKIRSTKLEDSAMYFCASNPAGQPPYEQYFGPGTRLTVT.

The chain employs TRBV7-8 and TRBJ2-5; perhaps TRBD2 as D (6 bases). Germline V CDR1 and CDR2: SGHVS, FQNEAQ. The CDR3 extends over 15 amino acids. Trimming left V 5 bases short and J 4 bases short, with 17 bases between. The CDR3 region has the DNA TGTGCCAGCAGCCCCGGGGGACTCGGAGGAGAGACCCAGTACTTC. Residues: CASSPGGLGGETQYF.

The chain joins TRBV27 to TRBJ2-7; perhaps TRBD2 as D (5 bases). The V gene lost 4 bases and the J gene lost 2 bases, with 12 bases spanning the gap. Germline V lookup: CDR1 MNHEY, CDR2 SMNVEV (reference sequence). This CDR3 is 14 amino acids long. In nucleotides, the CDR3 is TGTGCCAGCAGTTCGGAGCGGTCTGCCTACGAGCAGTACTTC. This sequence encodes CASSSERSAYEQYF.

The genes are TRBV5-1 and TRBJ2-5, with a possible D match to TRBD1 (6 bases). The germline gives CDR1 SGHRS, CDR2 YFSETQ. Trimming removed 4 bases at V and 5 bases at J, with 21 bases between. CDR3 size: 16 residues. CDR3 nucleotides: TGCGCCAGCAGCCCCCGAGGACAGTCAGGAGTGGAGACCCAGTACTTC. This sequence encodes CASSPRGQSGVETQYF.

The chain couples TRBV27 to TRBJ1-2; D is ambiguous. The CDR3 is made up of 13 amino acids. CDR1 is MNHEY and CDR2 is SMNVEV in the germline V gene (reference sequence). Deletions cut 5 bases from V and 6 bases from J, with 13 bases between. CDR3 DNA: TGTGCCAGCAGTCCCCCACGGGGAAATGGCTACACCTTC. This encodes CASSPPRGNGYTF.

The chain has TRBV11-2 and TRBJ1-1; weak D call: TRBD1 (5 bases). The V and J ends lost 3 bases and 4 bases respectively, with 9 bases between them. This CDR3 contains 13 residues. Germline V gene data show CDR1 as SGHAT and CDR2 as FQNNGV. CDR3 sequence: CASSFSRATEAFF. The CDR3 DNA sequence: TGTGCCAGCAGCTTTAGCAGGGCCACTGAAGCTTTCTTT.

This clone occurred a few times. The chain is built from TRBV6-6 and TRBJ2-6; TRBD1 is a possible D gene (5 bases). Germline V CDR1 and CDR2: MNHNY, SVGAGI (reference sequence). The CDR3 has 15 amino acids. Trimming removed 8 bases at V and 4 bases at J, with 15 bases between. Here the CDR3 DNA reads TGTGCCAGCGGGGCCCTCGGGCTGGGGGCCAACGTCCTGACTTTC. Protein sequence: CASGALGLGANVLTF.

CDR3 nucleotide sequence: TGTGCCAGCACCTACCTAGCGGGAGATAGTGAGCAGTTCTTC. Translated: CASTYLAGDSEQFF. The V and J genes are TRBV2 and TRBJ2-1; 10 nucleotides align to TRBD2. This CDR3 has 14 amino acids. Germline CDR1 reads SNHLY; CDR2 reads FYNNEI. V dropped 7 bases and J dropped 9; count of bases not matched to a gene: 9. Drawing the rest from reference TRBV2 and TRBJ2-1, the complete variable domain is EPEVTQTPSHQVTQMGQEVILRCVPISNHLYFYWYRQILGQKVEFLVSFYNNEISEKSEIFDDQFSVERPDGSNFTLKIRSTKLEDSAMYFCASTYLAGDSEQFFGPGTRLTVL.

This clone has only a few counts. The chain carries TRBV4-1 and TRBJ2-1; 8 bases are a match to TRBD2. Germline assignment: CDR1 MGHRA and CDR2 YSYEKL. With 4 bases clipped from V and 0 bases from J, the junction kept 8 bases outside the gene matches. CDR3 length: 17 residues. CDR3 residues: CASSPAGGPPSYNEQFF. CDR3 coding DNA: TGCGCCAGCAGCCCCGCGGGGGGACCGCCCTCCTACAATGAGCAGTTCTTC.

This clone was observed a handful of times. The rearrangement uses TRBV28 and TRBJ2-7; no reliable D call. Between the trimmed V and J ends, which lost 2 bases and 0 bases, there was a span of 5 bases. Germline V gives CDR1 MDHEN, CDR2 SYDVKM. CDR3 length: 13 residues. DNA of the CDR3: TGTGCCAGCAGTTTACATAGCTCCTACGAGCAGTACTTC. Protein: CASSLHSSYEQYF.

The chain recombines TRBV23-1 with TRBJ2-7, with TRBD2 matching 7 bases. TRBV23-1 is flagged as an ORF with uncertain function. CDR3 size: 12 residues. With 0 bases clipped from V and 11 bases from J, the junction kept 4 bases outside the gene matches. CDR3 residues: CASSQSGGREYF. The CDR3 coding sequence is TGCGCCAGCAGTCAATCGGGAGGGAGGGAGTACTTC.

This clone has just a few counts. This sequence joins TRBV6-1 and TRBJ1-1, with TRBD1 matching 9 bases. Trimming took 6 bases from V and 5 from J; bases not matched to a gene: 10. The CDR3 runs to 15 residues. The germline CDR1 and CDR2 sequences are MNHNS and SASEGT. The CDR3 here is CASREGTGKFTEAFF. In DNA form, the CDR3 reads TGTGCCAGCAGGGAGGGGACAGGGAAATTTACTGAAGCTTTCTTT.

V usage is TRBV5-1 and J usage is TRBJ2-7, with 11 bases matching TRBD1. V gave up 0 bases and J gave up 5 bases; unmatched junction bases: 4. Germline assignment: CDR1 SGHRS and CDR2 YFSETQ. There are 15 residues in the CDR3. The CDR3 spells CASSLGGTGGNEQYF. The CDR3 DNA sequence: TGCGCCAGCAGCTTGGGAGGGACAGGGGGTAACGAGCAGTACTTC.

In this sample, this clone turned up a few times. V is TRBV30 and J is TRBJ2-7, with TRBD2 identical over 12 bases. Unmatched junction bases numbered 10, after V lost 2 bases and J lost 2 bases. Germline V CDR1 and CDR2: GTSNPN, SVGIG (reference sequence). CDR3 length equals 17 residues. The CDR3 bases are TGTGCCTGGAGTTTAAGGACTAGCGGGATCTCTGCCTACGAGCAGTACTTC. Translation: CAWSLRTSGISAYEQYF.

A few counts support this clone. Here the CDR3 reads CASSGHLNTEAFF. CDR3 bases: TGTGCCAGTTCGGGACACCTGAACACTGAAGCTTTCTTT. The chain employs TRBV9 and TRBJ1-1, with a tentative D call TRBD1 (6 bases). Per the germline V gene, CDR1 is SGDLS and CDR2 is YYNGEE. CDR3 size: 13 residues. With 8 bases removed from V and 0 bases from J, the gap between germline ends came to 11 bases.

V and J are TRBV6-1 and TRBJ2-2; 9 bases agree with TRBD2. The CDR3 covers 16 residues. V gave up 4 bases and J gave up 2 bases; unmatched junction bases: 5. Germline V gives CDR1 MNHNS, CDR2 SASEGT. The CDR3 DNA is TGTGCCAGCAGTGGGACTAGCGCCTTAAACACCGGGGAGCTGTTTTTT. This translates into CASSGTSALNTGELFF.

The chain employs TRBV7-3 and TRBJ2-5, with a possible D match to TRBD1 (5 bases). The CDR3 spans 13 residues. Trimming left V 5 bases short and J 2 bases short, with 9 bases between. Germline V gene lookup returns CDR1 SGHTA and CDR2 FQGTGA. CDR3 DNA: TGTGCCAGCAGCCGCGACAGACAAGAGACCCAGTACTTC. Translation gives CASSRDRQETQYF.

The J gene is TRBJ1-3, the V gene TRBV4-1; D unresolved. Trimming took 0 bases from V and 2 from J, leaving 8 bases between them. Germline V gene data show CDR1 as MGHRA and CDR2 as YSYEKL. The CDR3 runs to 15 residues. The CDR3 region has the DNA TGCGCCAGCAGCCAAGATTACAGTCCTGGAAACACCATATATTTT. It is translated as CASSQDYSPGNTIYF.

The rearrangement joins TRBV10-2 to TRBJ1-5; perhaps TRBD1 as D (6 bases). The CDR3 loop spans 14 amino acids. V shed 6 bases and J shed 6 bases, with 15 bases lying between them. Germline CDR1 WSHSY, CDR2 SAAADI. Written as DNA, the CDR3 is TGCGCCAGCAGGTTACAGGGATGGGGTCAGCCCCAGCATTTT. It specifies CASRLQGWGQPQHF.

The chain has TRBV9 and TRBJ1-4, with D perhaps TRBD1 (5 bases). Germline V gives CDR1 SGDLS, CDR2 YYNGEE. The CDR3 has 16 residues. The V end lost 2 bases, the J end lost 4 bases, and 15 bases lay between the germline ends. CDR3 residues: CASSVDAGTLNEKLFF. CDR3 nucleotide sequence: TGTGCCAGCAGCGTCGACGCGGGGACCCTTAATGAAAAACTGTTTTTT.

This clone has just one count. The CDR3 loop reads CASTPSAGTSGSHEQYF. The CDR3 DNA follows: TGTGCCAGTACTCCATCAGCCGGGACTAGCGGGAGTCACGAGCAGTACTTC. The gene calls are TRBV19 and TRBJ2-7, with 14 bases identical to TRBD2. Trimming removed 7 bases from V and 5 bases from J; junction bases left unmatched: 13. Looked up from germline, CDR1 is LNHDA and CDR2 is SQIVND (reference sequence). The CDR3 runs 17 residues.

This chain uses TRBV27 with TRBJ2-7; 7 bases align to TRBD2. The V gene end was trimmed by 3 bases and the J gene end by 5 bases; junction bases not matched to a gene: 7. The CDR3 is 14 residues long. CDR1 MNHEY and CDR2 SMNVEV come from the germline V gene (reference sequence). CDR3 sequence (DNA): TGTGCCAGCAGTTTTGGCGGGAGAATCGACGAGCAGTACTTC. Translating it yields CASSFGGRIDEQYF.

The chain carries TRBV29-1 and TRBJ2-7; a possible D gene is TRBD1 (6 bases). CDR3 size: 13 residues. Germline CDR1 SQVTM, CDR2 ANQGSEA. V was clipped by 4 bases and J by 3 bases, with 13 bases between them. The CDR3 loop reads CSVGGNRVYEQYF. In nucleotides, the CDR3 is TGCAGCGTTGGGGGGAACAGGGTCTACGAGCAGTACTTC.

This clone was recorded a few times. This chain links TRBV6-1 with TRBJ1-1; D is perhaps TRBD1 (5 bases). This CDR3 has 11 residues. V was clipped by 3 bases and J by 8 bases, with 7 bases between them. Germline assignment: CDR1 MNHNS and CDR2 SASEGT. CDR3 amino acids: CASSDGAEAFF. The CDR3 nucleotides read TGTGCCAGCAGTGATGGGGCCGAAGCTTTCTTT.

The chain links TRBV7-9 to TRBJ2-3; perhaps TRBD2 as D (5 bases). The germline V gene encodes CDR1 SEHNR and CDR2 FQNEAQ (reference sequence). Trimming removed 5 bases from V and 2 bases from J, with 8 bases in between. CDR3 size: 13 residues. CDR3 DNA: TGTGCCAGCAGCCGACGGGACACAGATACGCAGTATTTT. Its translation is CASSRRDTDTQYF.